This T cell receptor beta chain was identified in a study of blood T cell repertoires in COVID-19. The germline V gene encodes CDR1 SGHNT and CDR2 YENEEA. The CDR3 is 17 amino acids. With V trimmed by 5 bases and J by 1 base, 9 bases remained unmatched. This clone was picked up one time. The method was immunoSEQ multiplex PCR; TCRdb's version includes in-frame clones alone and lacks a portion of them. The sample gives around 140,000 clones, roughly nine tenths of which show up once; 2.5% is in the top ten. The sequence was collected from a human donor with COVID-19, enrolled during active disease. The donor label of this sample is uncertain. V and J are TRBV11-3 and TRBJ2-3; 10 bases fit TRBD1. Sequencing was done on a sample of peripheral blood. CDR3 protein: CASSPRRGTGGTDTQYF. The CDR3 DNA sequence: TGTGCCAGCAGCCCAAGACGAGGGACAGGGGGCACAGATACGCAGTATTTT.